Given below is one T cell receptor (beta chain) in context. Genomic DNA of every subset was divided equally among multiple immunoSEQ plates. Assay: immunoSEQ multiplex PCR; the TCRdb copy retains only in-frame clones and omits some. The sample records around 2.1 million clones, roughly 91% being singletons. Germline V gives CDR1 MNHEY, CDR2 SMNVEV (reference sequence). The CDR3 is made up of 16 amino acids. The V end was cut by 5 bases, the J end by 4 bases, with 17 bases between. The data are from a study of shared clonotypes between healthy human individuals. Across the study: Aged 18 to 49, the donors were a couple of women and a few men. Each donor contributed plates that comprised three CD4 naive, three CD4 memory, two CD8 naive and one CD8 memory.

Terminally differentiated effector memory CD45RA+ cells were excluded by CCR7 positive selection of CD45RO-negative cells. Every one of the donors was a Caucasian adult that lived in Nashville, Tennessee. The sequence came from a man younger than 30 in good health. Some clones in this sample may be carry-over from other donors' samples. The sample was naive CD8+ T cells from PBMCs. The rearrangement uses TRBV27 and TRBJ2-2; D is unresolved. Written as DNA, the CDR3 is TGTGCCAGCAGTCCCTCGGGCCCCATAGGCACCGGGGAGCTGTTTTTT. It encodes CASSPSGPIGTGELFF.